Detailed here is one T cell receptor (beta chain). Its antigen is unknown. Trimming removed 1 base from V and 7 bases from J, with 26 bases in between. The CDR3 has 18 amino acids. CDR1 is SQVTM and CDR2 is ANQGSEA in the germline V gene. Profiling relied on immunoSEQ multiplex PCR, and the TCRdb table lists in-frame clones only, not all of them. This table has around 23,000 clones, 76% appearing once. This sample was included in a study of vaccination effects on CD4 cells after COVID-19. Peptide-pool stimulation followed by sequencing identified expanded antigen-specific CD4+ clonotypes in the ViraFEST assay. It was after approximately 11 days of culture that CD4+ T cells were isolated. Vaccine recipients had no previous SARS-CoV-2 infection; their nucleocapsid antibodies were negative. Wells of a few million PBMC each were grown with 10 IU/ml IL-2 and about 9.6 ug/ml peptides. Points from the study as a whole: Researchers report that only 1 of 255 vaccine-induced clones in healthy vaccinees cross-reacted with common cold coronaviruses. Substantial clonal contraction characterized both infection- and vaccine-induced clones late after vaccination.

The sample in question was CD4+ T cells from PBMCs cultured with HCoV-NL63 spike peptides, obtained before COVID-19 vaccination. The rearrangement joins TRBV29-1 to TRBJ1-5; D is unclear. This receptor was identified in a human donor who received a COVID-19 vaccine. The CDR3 sequence: CSVEVMRSKPLEMQPQHF. CDR3 nucleotides: TGCAGCGTTGAAGTGATGCGGAGCAAGCCACTAGAGATGCAGCCCCAGCATTTT.